This is a list of T cell receptor beta chains from one sample in a study of graft-versus-host responses after intestinal transplantation. Profiling relied on immunoSEQ multiplex PCR, and the TCRdb table lists in-frame clones only, not all of them. The table shows about 120,000 clones, with approximately 92% occurring only once. No cognate antigen is known for these TCRs. Material: unstimulated CD4+ T cells sorted from spleen or lymph node cells, obtained before intestinal transplant. Receptors were obtained from a human donor who received an intestinal transplant. CDR3s include the opening cysteine and the closing phenylalanine or tryptophan.

v_call cdr3_aa
TRBV6-4 CASKISGTNTGELFF
TRBV6-6 CASRMDSNQPQHF
TRBV5-4 CASTLNLDSPYGYTF
TRBV7-3 CASSLRGASAGGETQYF
TRBV19 CASSLSGRETQYF
TRBV29-1 CSVERLAGSETQYF
TRBV9 CASSVDRDGIQYF
TRBV5-6 CASSLLGPEETQYF
TRBV7-2 CASSLRLAGTGELFF
TRBV14 CASSQESGRIQYF
TRBV7-3 CASSLMGVNTEAFF
TRBV5-4 CASSLSYSHGELFF
TRBV27 CASSVDRGAYGYTF
TRBV19 CASSIRTRSTDTQYF
TRBV18 CASSPWSGRAVTEAFF
TRBV9 CASSVVPGARETQYF
TRBV2 CASSETNEQFF
TRBV5-1 CASSLASETQYF
TRBV28 CASRPGQTKETQYF
TRBV5-1 CASSLGLAGEQYF
TRBV7-8 CASSFGTGHTGELFF
TRBV28 CASSLSTGSGDQETQYF
TRBV2 CASSRGVKETQYF
TRBV9 CASSEALGNGNQPQHF
TRBV28 CASSLIFLEREQYF
TRBV7-9 CASSLEANSPLHF
TRBV28 CASSPGQYPNYEQYF
TRBV5-6 CASSFHGTSQPQHF
TRBV28 CASSSRSGQGLISNQPQHF
TRBV30 CAWEWDRGPGTGELFF
TRBV5-6 CASSIRDRGGYGYTF
TRBV5-8 CASSSRTSGRVGELFF
TRBV7-3 CASSLTPLVSQETQYF
TRBV27 CASSLRGNTEAFF
TRBV18 CASSPVLTNEQFF
TRBV18 CASSNSGRAREQYF
TRBV7-6 CASSLGQAGNTIYF
TRBV6-1 CASSDRIRSQHF
TRBV18 CASSGETGADYGYTF
TRBV18 CASSSQMSSGNTIYF
TRBV5-1 CASNSGSRTDTQYF
TRBV7-9 CASSSRQGQTQYF
TRBV28 CATAGATYEQYF
TRBV14 CASSQDVRGREQFF
TRBV12-5 CASGLRAVNSNQPQHF
TRBV7-9 CASGPGLGRETQYF
TRBV2 CASSPSGGWADTQYF
TRBV6-1 CASISFQGAVYEQYF
TRBV18 CASSPSVLGTYNEQFF
TRBV7-3 CASSPGGYTGELFF
TRBV25-1 CASSELGQSHEQYF
TRBV19 CASSSWGGGFPTDTQYF
TRBV7-7 CASSATVYNEQFF
TRBV19 CASSWGASPTNEKLFF
TRBV29-1 CSVLGAEAFF
TRBV10-1 CASSEGGTGGNEQFF
TRBV29-1 CSAGESYNEQFF
TRBV5-1 CASSRGTQSSYNEQFF